This T cell receptor (beta chain) was documented in a study of shared clonotypes between healthy human individuals. Study-level points and caveats: The sharing of 4.5% to 5.5% of naive CD4 clonotypes was seen across a handful of donors. Generation of non-shared clonotypes was less probable than generation of clonotypes shared by all four donors.

Naive CD8 cells were CD45RO-negative, positively selected for CCR7, excluding terminally differentiated effector memory CD45RA+ cells. Donors, healthy HIV-negative adults, lacked recent acute infections or vaccinations. Trimming removed 1 base at V and 15 bases at J, with 16 bases between. The CDR3 loop spans 13 amino acids. Per the germline V gene, CDR1 is LGHNA and CDR2 is YSLEER. The input for sorted-subset replicate PCRs was 200 ng DNA, 25,000 to 35,000 T cell genomes. Profiled with immunoSEQ multiplex PCR; TCRdb holds only in-frame clones, not every one. Here the sample spans some 2.1 million clones, just over 90% being singletons. On this clone itself: Its antigen is not identified.

This TCR was sampled from a man younger than 35 in good health. Some clones in this sample may be carry-over from other donors' samples. The sample taken for sequencing was naive CD8+ T cells from PBMCs. The chain carries TRBV4-3 and TRBJ1-5, with a possible D match to TRBD1 (5 bases). DNA of the CDR3: TGCGCCAGCAGCCAAGGCCCCGGGACCGCTCGGCATTTT. Amino acids: CASSQGPGTARHF.